The rows below give T cell receptor beta chains drawn from one sample of a study of OX40 agonist ivuxolimab in advanced cancers. Produced via immunoSEQ multiplex PCR; TCRdb's table is partial and in-frame only. The repertoire holds tens of thousands of clones, with approximately 84% as singletons. The sample was CD4+ or CD8+ T cells sorted from blood, taken in a trial of the OX40 agonist ivuxolimab. All receptors derive from an adult with an advanced solid tumor such as melanoma, head and neck, liver or kidney cancer. Each CDR3 is given with its conserved first and last residue. Each record gives: V gene, J gene, clone size, D gene, CDR3 protein, CDR3 DNA. D genes are given only for firm matches. A clone size is listed for some rows: how often the clone was seen (once, few, many), or a class if it is expanded.

>TRBV5-6|TRBJ2-7|.|.
CASSPGTWGYEQYF
TGTGCCAGCAGCCCCGGGACCTGGGGCTACGAGCAGTACTTC
>TRBV11-3|TRBJ2-7|.|TRBD1
CASSPTGSEQYF
TGTGCCAGCAGCCCGACAGGGTCCGAGCAGTACTTC
>TRBV4-1|TRBJ2-2|few|.
CASSQDIPDRGPGELFF
TGCGCCAGCAGCCAAGATATTCCAGACAGAGGGCCCGGGGAGCTGTTTTTT